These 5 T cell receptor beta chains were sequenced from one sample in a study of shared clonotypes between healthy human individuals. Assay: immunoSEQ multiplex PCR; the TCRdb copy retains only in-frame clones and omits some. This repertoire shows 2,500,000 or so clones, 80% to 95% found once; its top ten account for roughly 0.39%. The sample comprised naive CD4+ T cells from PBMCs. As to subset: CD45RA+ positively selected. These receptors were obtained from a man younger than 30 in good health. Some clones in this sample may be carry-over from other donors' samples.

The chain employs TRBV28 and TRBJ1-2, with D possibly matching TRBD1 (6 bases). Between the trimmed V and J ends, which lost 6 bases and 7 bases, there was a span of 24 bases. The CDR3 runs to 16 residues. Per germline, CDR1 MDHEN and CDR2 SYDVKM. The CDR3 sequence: CASRGGGPVPLTGYTF. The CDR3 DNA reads TGTGCCAGCAGGGGGGGCGGCCCCGTACCTTTAACTGGCTACACCTTC.

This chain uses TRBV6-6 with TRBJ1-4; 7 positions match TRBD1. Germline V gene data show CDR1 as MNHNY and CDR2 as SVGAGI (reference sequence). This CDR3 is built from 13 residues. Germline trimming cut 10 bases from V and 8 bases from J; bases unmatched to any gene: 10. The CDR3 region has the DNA TGTGCCACCGACCAGGGGGGGTCGGAAAAACTGTTTTTT. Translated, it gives CATDQGGSEKLFF.

This chain's CDR3 is CASSFQQGNSPLHF. CDR3 nucleotide sequence: TGTGCCAGCAGCTTTCAACAGGGGAATTCACCCCTCCACTTT. The V call is TRBV5-8, the J call TRBJ1-6, with 7 bases that match TRBD1. V gave up 2 bases and J gave up 7 bases; unmatched junction bases: 3. The CDR3 loop spans 14 amino acids. Germline values: CDR1 SGHTS, CDR2 YDEGEE.

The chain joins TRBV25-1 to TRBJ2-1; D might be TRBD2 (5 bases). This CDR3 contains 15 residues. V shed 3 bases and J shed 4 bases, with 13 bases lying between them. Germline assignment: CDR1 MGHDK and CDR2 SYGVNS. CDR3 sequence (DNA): TGTGCCAGCAGTGAGGCGGGTACCCCTTACAATGAGCAGTTCTTC. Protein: CASSEAGTPYNEQFF.

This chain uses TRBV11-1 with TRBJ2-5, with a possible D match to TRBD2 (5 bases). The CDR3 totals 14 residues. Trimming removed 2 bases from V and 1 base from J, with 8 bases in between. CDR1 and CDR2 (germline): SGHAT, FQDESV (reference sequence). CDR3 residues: CASSLWGAQETQYF. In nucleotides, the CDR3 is TGTGCCAGCAGCTTATGGGGAGCCCAAGAGACCCAGTACTTC.